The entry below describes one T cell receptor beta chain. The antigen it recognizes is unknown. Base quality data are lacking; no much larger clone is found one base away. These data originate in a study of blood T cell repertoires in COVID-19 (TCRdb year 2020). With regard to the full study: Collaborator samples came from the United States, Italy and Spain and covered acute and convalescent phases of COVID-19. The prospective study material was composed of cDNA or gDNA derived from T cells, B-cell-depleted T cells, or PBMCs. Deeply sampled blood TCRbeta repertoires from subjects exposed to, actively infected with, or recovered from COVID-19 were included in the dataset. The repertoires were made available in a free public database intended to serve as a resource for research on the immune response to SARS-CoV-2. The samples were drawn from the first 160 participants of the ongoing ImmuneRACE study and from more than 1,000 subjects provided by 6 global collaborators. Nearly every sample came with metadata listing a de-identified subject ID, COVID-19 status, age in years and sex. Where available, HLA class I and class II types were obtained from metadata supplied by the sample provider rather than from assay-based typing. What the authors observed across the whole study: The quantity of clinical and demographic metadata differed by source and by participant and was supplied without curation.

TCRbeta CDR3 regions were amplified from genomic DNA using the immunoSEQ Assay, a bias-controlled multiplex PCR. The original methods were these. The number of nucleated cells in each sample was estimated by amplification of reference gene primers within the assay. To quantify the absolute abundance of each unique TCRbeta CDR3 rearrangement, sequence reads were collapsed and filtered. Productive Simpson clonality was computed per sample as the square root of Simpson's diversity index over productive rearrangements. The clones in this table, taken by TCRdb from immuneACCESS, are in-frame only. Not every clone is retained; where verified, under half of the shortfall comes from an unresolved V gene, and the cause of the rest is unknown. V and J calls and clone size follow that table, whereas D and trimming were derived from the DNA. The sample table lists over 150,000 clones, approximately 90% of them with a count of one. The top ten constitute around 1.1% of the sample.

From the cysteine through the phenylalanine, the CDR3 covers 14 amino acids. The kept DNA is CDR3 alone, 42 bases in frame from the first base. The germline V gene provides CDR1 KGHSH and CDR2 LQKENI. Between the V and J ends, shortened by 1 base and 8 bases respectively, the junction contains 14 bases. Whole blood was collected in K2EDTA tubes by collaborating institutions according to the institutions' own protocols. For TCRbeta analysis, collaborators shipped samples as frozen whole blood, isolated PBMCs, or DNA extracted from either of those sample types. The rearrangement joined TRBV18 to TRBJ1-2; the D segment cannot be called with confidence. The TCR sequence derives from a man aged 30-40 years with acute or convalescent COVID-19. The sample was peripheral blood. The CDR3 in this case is CASSPRATLNGYTF. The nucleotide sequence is TGTGCCAGCTCACCACGAGCTACCCTAAACGGCTACACCTTC. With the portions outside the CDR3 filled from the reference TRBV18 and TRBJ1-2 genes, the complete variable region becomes NAGVMQNPRHLVRRRGQEARLRCSPMKGHSHVYWYRQLPEEGLKFMVYLQKENIIDESGMPKERFSAEFPKEGPSILRIQQVVRGDSAAYFCASSPRATLNGYTFGSGTRLTVV.